Listed below are T cell receptor beta chains from one sample, sequenced in a study of blood T cell repertoires in COVID-19. This table comes from immunoSEQ multiplex PCR, and its TCRdb copy is limited to in-frame clones, with some not included. The repertoire holds over 200,000 clones, with 85% as singletons. Sequencing was carried out using PBMCs or T cells enriched from blood (not recorded which). The source is a man aged 35 to 55 who had recovered from COVID-19. Both conserved end residues are part of each CDR3. D genes are given only for firm matches. Size is omitted from some rows. Given values are once, few, many or a class for expanded clones.

v_gene	d_gene	abundance	j_gene	CDR3nt	CDR3aa
TRBV27	TRBD2	-	TRBJ2-1	TGTGCCAGCAGTTTACTATCCGGACTAGGCTCCTACAATGAGCAGTTCTTC	CASSLLSGLGSYNEQFF
TRBV28	-	-	TRBJ2-7	TGTGCCAGCAGTTTAAAGACAGCCTACGAGCAGTACTTC	CASSLKTAYEQYF
TRBV12-5	TRBD1	once	TRBJ1-2	TGTGCTAGTGGATCGGACAGGGGGCTTGGCTATGGCTACACCTTC	CASGSDRGLGYGYTF
TRBV19	TRBD2	few	TRBJ2-7	TGTGCCAGTAGTAGGAGACTAGCGGTTGCCTACGAGCAGTACTTC	CASSRRLAVAYEQYF
TRBV7-2	-	-	TRBJ2-7	TGTGCCAGCAGCTTAGCTGGAGGGGCCCTATACGAGCAGTACTTC	CASSLAGGALYEQYF
TRBV19	TRBD1	-	TRBJ1-5	TGTGCCAGTACCAGGACAGGTTCTGGCAATCAGCCCCAGCATTTT	CASTRTGSGNQPQHF
TRBV4-1	-	-	TRBJ1-4	TGCGCCAGCAGCCAAGGGAAAGGGGCAACTAATGAAAAACTGTTTTTT	CASSQGKGATNEKLFF
TRBV20-1	-	few	TRBJ1-2	TGCAGTAAGCCCGGGGGCTACACCTTC	CSKPGGYTF
TRBV18	TRBD2	-	TRBJ2-3	TGTGCCAGCTCATCGCCGGGACTAGCGATAGATACGCAGTATTTT	CASSSPGLAIDTQYF
TRBV5-6	-	-	TRBJ2-1	TGTGCCAGCAGCTTGGCCAGGGAAAGGGGTGAGCAGTTCTTC	CASSLARERGEQFF
TRBV10-3	-	-	TRBJ2-7	TGTGCCATCAGTGACAACTACGAGCAGTACTTC	CAISDNYEQYF
TRBV6-1	-	-	TRBJ2-5	TGTGCCAGCAGTGGGGGTTGGGACTGGCGAAGGGAGACCCAGTACTTC	CASSGGWDWRRETQYF
TRBV7-6	-	-	TRBJ2-7	TGTGCCAGCAGCCCTCGGCGGTCGGGAGCCGCCTACGAGCAGTACTTC	CASSPRRSGAAYEQYF
TRBV7-3	-	-	TRBJ2-7	TGTGCCAGCAGCCCTTACCCCCGAGCCTACGAGCAGTACTTC	CASSPYPRAYEQYF
TRBV12-3/TRBV12-4	-	few	TRBJ1-1	TGTGCCAGCAGGCAGACGGGGAACACTGAAGCTTTCTTT	CASRQTGNTEAFF
TRBV15	-	-	TRBJ2-3	TGTGCCACCAGCAGAGAGATTAGCGGAGTCTCCACAGATACGCAGTATTTT	CATSREISGVSTDTQYF
TRBV18	-	-	TRBJ2-7	TGTGCCAGCTCACCACCGTCCAAGGAGTACGAGCAGTACTTC	CASSPPSKEYEQYF
TRBV5-1	-	-	TRBJ2-1	TGCGCCAGCAGCCGGACAGTCCACAATGAGCAGTTCTTC	CASSRTVHNEQFF
TRBV18	-	-	TRBJ1-5	TGTGCCAGCTCACCACCGCCCAGGGTCAATCAGCCCCAGCATTTT	CASSPPPRVNQPQHF
TRBV30	-	-	TRBJ2-5	TGTGCCTGGATGCCCCCAGGGTTTCGAGAGACCCAGTACTTC	CAWMPPGFRETQYF
TRBV11-2	-	-	TRBJ2-1	TGTGCCAGCAGCTTAAAATCCGGGGTGAATGAGCAGTTCTTC	CASSLKSGVNEQFF
TRBV6-5	-	-	TRBJ1-5	TGTGCCAGCATGGGCCAGGGCAATCAGCCCCAGCATTTT	CASMGQGNQPQHF
TRBV18	TRBD1	-	TRBJ1-5	TGTGCCAGCTCAGCCGGGACAGATAGCAATCAGCCCCAGCATTTT	CASSAGTDSNQPQHF
TRBV18	TRBD1	-	TRBJ1-2	TGTGCCAGCTCACCCAGCGGGACAGGCGGCTATGGCTACACCTTC	CASSPSGTGGYGYTF
TRBV19	TRBD1	-	TRBJ2-1	TGTGCCAGTTTCTCCGGGACAGGGGGCGAAAATGAGCAGTTCTTC	CASFSGTGGENEQFF
TRBV30	TRBD1	-	TRBJ2-7	TGTGCCTGGAGCCCCTTCACGACAGGGATAGGAGCCTACGAGCAGTACTTC	CAWSPFTTGIGAYEQYF
TRBV10-1	-	-	TRBJ2-7	TGCGCCAGCAGTGCGGGGTTCGAGCAGTACTTC	CASSAGFEQYF
TRBV6-6	-	-	TRBJ1-6	TGTGCCAGCAGTCGGACAGTTATCAGCTCCTATAATTCACCCCTCCACTTT	CASSRTVISSYNSPLHF
TRBV7-2	TRBD2	-	TRBJ2-7	TGTGCCAGCAGCTTACCGGGTAGCGGGAGGTTGGAGGTCGAGCAGTACTTC	CASSLPGSGRLEVEQYF
TRBV14	TRBD2	-	TRBJ2-7	TGTGCCAGCAGCCCTCCGGGACTAGCAACACGGAGCCTCTACGAGCAGTACTTC	CASSPPGLATRSLYEQYF
TRBV19	TRBD2	-	TRBJ2-1	TGTGCCAGTAGTAGAAGACTAGCGGGAGGCGATGAGCAGTTCTTC	CASSRRLAGGDEQFF
TRBV11-1	-	-	TRBJ2-3	TGTGCCAGCAGCCCTAGAGGTCTAATCGACCCAGATACGCAGTATTTT	CASSPRGLIDPDTQYF
TRBV4-1	-	-	TRBJ2-2	TGCGCCAGCAGCCGAAATACAAGACTAGGAGACTTCACCGGGGAGCTGTTTTTT	CASSRNTRLGDFTGELFF
TRBV5-6	TRBD2	-	TRBJ2-5	TGTGCCAGCAGCGGTCTCTTAGCGGGAGTATCAGAGACCCAGTACTTC	CASSGLLAGVSETQYF
TRBV12-3/TRBV12-4	-	-	TRBJ1-2	TGTGCCAGCCGTTCAGGGTTGGGCTATGGCTACACCTTC	CASRSGLGYGYTF
TRBV4-1	TRBD2	-	TRBJ2-7	TGCGCCAGCAGCCCTCGGGTAGCGGGAGGGCCTGGTGAGCAGTACTTC	CASSPRVAGGPGEQYF
TRBV24-1	-	-	TRBJ2-1	TGTGCCACCAGTGATTTGAGGGACTTGCAGTTCTTC	CATSDLRDLQFF
TRBV14	-	-	TRBJ1-2	TGTGCCAGCAGCCGGGAGTTTTATGGCTACACCTTC	CASSREFYGYTF
TRBV19	-	-	TRBJ2-1	TGTGCCAGTAGGCCAGCACAGTCCTACAATGAGCAGTTCTTC	CASRPAQSYNEQFF
TRBV25-1	-	-	TRBJ1-1	TGTGCCAGCAGTCGGGGGACCCGAAACAGGAACACTGAAGCTTTCTTT	CASSRGTRNRNTEAFF
TRBV7-9	TRBD1	-	TRBJ1-5	TGTGCCAGCAGCCCCGGGACAGGGGGGAACAATCAGCCCCAGCATTTT	CASSPGTGGNNQPQHF
TRBV7-9	-	many	TRBJ1-3	TGTGCCAGCAGCTCAGGACTTTCCTCTGGAAACACCATATATTTT	CASSSGLSSGNTIYF